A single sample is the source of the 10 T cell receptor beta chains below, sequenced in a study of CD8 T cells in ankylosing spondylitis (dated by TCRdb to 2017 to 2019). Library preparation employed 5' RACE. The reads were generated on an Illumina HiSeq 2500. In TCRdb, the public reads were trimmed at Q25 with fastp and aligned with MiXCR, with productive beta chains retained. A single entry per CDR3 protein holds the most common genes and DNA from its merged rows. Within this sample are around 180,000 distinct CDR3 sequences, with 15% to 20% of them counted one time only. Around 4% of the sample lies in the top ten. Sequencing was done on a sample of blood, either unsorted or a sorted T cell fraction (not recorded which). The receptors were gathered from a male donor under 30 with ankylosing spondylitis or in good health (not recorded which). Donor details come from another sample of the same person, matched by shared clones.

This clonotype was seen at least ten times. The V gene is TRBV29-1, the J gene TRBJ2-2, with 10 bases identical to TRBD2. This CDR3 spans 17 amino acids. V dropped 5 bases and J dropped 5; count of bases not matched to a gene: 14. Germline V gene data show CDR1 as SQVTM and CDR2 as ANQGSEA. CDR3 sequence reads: CSVTRSSGRAWTGELFF. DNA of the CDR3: TGCAGCGTTACCCGTTCGAGCGGGAGGGCCTGGACCGGGGAGCTGTTTTTT.

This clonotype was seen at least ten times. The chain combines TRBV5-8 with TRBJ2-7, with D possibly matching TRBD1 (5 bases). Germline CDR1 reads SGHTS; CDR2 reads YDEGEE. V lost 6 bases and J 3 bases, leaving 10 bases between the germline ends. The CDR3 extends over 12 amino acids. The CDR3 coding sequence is TGTGCCAGCACCTTAAGGGGCTACGAGCAGTACTTC. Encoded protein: CASTLRGYEQYF.

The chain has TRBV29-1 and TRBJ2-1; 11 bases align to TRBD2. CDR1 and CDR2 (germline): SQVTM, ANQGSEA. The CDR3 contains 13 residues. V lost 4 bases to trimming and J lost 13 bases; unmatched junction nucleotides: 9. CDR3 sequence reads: CSVVELAGESQFF. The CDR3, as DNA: TGCAGCGTTGTTGAACTAGCGGGAGAATCCCAGTTCTTC.

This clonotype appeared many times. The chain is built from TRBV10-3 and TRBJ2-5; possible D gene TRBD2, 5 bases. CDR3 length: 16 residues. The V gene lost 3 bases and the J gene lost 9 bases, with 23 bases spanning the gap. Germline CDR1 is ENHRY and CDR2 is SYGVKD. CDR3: CAISDYVRHTTGAQYF. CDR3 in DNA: TGTGCCATCAGTGATTACGTGCGACATACCACCGGGGCCCAGTACTTC.

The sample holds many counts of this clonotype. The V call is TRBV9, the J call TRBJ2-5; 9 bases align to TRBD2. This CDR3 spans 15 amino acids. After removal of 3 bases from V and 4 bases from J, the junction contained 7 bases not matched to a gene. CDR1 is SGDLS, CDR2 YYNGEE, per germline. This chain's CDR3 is CASSGGSGRIETQYF. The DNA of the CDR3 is TGTGCCAGCAGCGGGGGTAGCGGGAGAATAGAGACCCAGTACTTC. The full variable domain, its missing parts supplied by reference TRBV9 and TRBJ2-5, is DSGVTQTPKHLITATGQRVTLRCSPRSGDLSVYWYQQSLDQGLQFLIQYYNGEERAKGNILERFSAQQFPDLHSELNLSSLELGDSALYFCASSGGSGRIETQYFGPGTRLLVL.

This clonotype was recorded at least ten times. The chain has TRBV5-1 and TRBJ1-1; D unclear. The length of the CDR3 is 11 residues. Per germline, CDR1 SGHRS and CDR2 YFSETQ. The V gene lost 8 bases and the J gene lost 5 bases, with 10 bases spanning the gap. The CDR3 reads CASALGTEAFF. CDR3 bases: TGCGCCAGTGCGTTGGGGACTGAAGCTTTCTTT.

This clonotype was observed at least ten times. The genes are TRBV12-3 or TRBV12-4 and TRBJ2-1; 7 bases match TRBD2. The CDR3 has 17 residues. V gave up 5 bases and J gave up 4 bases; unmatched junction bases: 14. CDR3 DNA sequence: TGTGCCAGCAGTCCTGCCTTGGTGAGCGGGGAGTACAATGAGCAGTTCTTC. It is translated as CASSPALVSGEYNEQFF.

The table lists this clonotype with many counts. CDR3: CASSYSGKGGKYQPQHF. DNA of the CDR3: TGTGCCAGCAGTTACTCGGGGAAAGGGGGGAAATATCAGCCCCAGCATTTT. The J gene is TRBJ1-5, the V gene TRBV6-6; tentative D call: TRBD1 (6 bases). The V end lost 0 bases, the J end lost 5 bases, and 17 bases lay between the germline ends. The germline V gene encodes CDR1 MNHNY and CDR2 SVGAGI (reference sequence). This CDR3 has 17 residues.

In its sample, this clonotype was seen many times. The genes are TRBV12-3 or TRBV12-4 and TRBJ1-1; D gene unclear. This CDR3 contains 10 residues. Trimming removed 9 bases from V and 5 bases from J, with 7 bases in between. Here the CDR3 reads CASHRTEAFF. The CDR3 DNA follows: TGTGCCAGTCACCGAACTGAAGCTTTCTTT.

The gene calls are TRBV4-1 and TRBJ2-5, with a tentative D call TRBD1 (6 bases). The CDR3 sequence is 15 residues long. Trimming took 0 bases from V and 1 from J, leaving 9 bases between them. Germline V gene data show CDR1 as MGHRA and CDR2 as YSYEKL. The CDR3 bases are TGCGCCAGCAGCCAAGATCCAGGGGCCCAAGAGACCCAGTACTTC. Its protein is CASSQDPGAQETQYF.